This TCR beta chain derives from a study of glioma-infiltrating T cells after dendritic cell vaccination. TCRB CDR3 was amplified from 2 ug genomic DNA or less. Clones were sequenced by immunoSEQ multiplex PCR, and TCRdb holds only the in-frame ones, with some missing. The table shows 100,000 or so clones, with around 84% occurring only once. Germline CDR1 is SGHRS and CDR2 is YFSETQ. The CDR3 runs 15 residues. Trimming cost V 4 bases and J 9 bases; bases outside gene matches: 8. Material: blood, obtained before dendritic cell vaccination. The chain combines TRBV5-1 with TRBJ2-1; 12 bases match TRBD2. This clonotype originated in a human donor with glioblastoma. This chain's CDR3 is CASSTGLAGLVEQFF. CDR3 DNA: TGCGCCAGCAGCACAGGACTAGCGGGGCTTGTTGAGCAGTTCTTC.